Listed below are T cell receptor beta chains from one sample, sequenced in a study of OX40 agonist ivuxolimab in advanced cancers. The repertoire was sequenced with immunoSEQ multiplex PCR; TCRdb's copy has only in-frame clones and lacks some. The sample shows 55,000 to 90,000 clones, approximately 86% of them seen only once. The sequencing used CD4+ or CD8+ T cells sorted from blood, collected in a trial of the OX40 agonist ivuxolimab. The source is an adult with an advanced solid tumor such as melanoma, head and neck, liver or kidney cancer. Each CDR3 is given with its conserved first and last residue. The D gene is left open where the match is weak. Only some rows state a clone size, as once, few, many or a class for expanded clones.

>.|14|TRBJ2-2|.|TRBV12-5
CASGSGSGPGELFF
TGTGCTAGTGGTTCAGGCAGCGGACCCGGGGAGCTGTTTTTT
>TRBD2|16|TRBJ2-7|.|TRBV28
CASSLGGTSGIYEQHF
TGTGCCAGCAGCCTAGGTGGGACTAGCGGGATCTACGAGCAGCACTTC
>.|15|TRBJ1-4|.|TRBV7-8
CASSLVPASNEKLFF
TGTGCCAGCAGCTTAGTTCCAGCAAGTAATGAAAAACTGTTTTTT
>.|15|TRBJ2-1|once|TRBV5-4
CASSPADRSYNEQFF
TGTGCCAGCAGCCCCGCAGACAGGTCCTACAATGAGCAGTTCTTC
>TRBD1|16|TRBJ1-1|.|TRBV2
CASKGGDSRLNTEAFF
TGTGCCAGCAAGGGAGGGGACAGCAGATTGAACACTGAAGCTTTCTTT
>.|15|TRBJ2-7|once|TRBV5-1
CASSLLNGGLSEQYF
TGCGCCAGCAGCTTACTTAATGGAGGGCTGTCCGAGCAGTACTTC
>.|12|TRBJ1-1|.|TRBV19
CASSPTNTEAFF
TGTGCCAGTAGTCCGACGAACACTGAAGCTTTCTTT
>.|18|TRBJ2-5|.|TRBV5-1
CAREGKGSGFTDQETQYF
TGCGCCAGAGAGGGGAAAGGGAGTGGTTTTACCGACCAAGAGACCCAGTACTTC
>.|14|TRBJ2-2|.|TRBV29-1
CSVTGTRNTGELFF
TGCAGCGTCACCGGGACAAGGAACACCGGGGAGCTGTTTTTT
>.|12|TRBJ2-3|.|TRBV9
CASSINRDTQYF
TGTGCCAGCAGCATCAACAGGGATACGCAGTATTTT
>.|14|TRBJ2-5|.|TRBV10-3
CAISAPSGQETQYF
TGTGCCATCAGTGCCCCTTCAGGCCAAGAGACCCAGTACTTC
>.|13|TRBJ2-5|.|TRBV2
CASIGTIQETQYF
TGTGCCAGCATCGGGACAATCCAAGAGACCCAGTACTTC
>.|16|TRBJ2-7|.|TRBV15
CATSRSLGGISYEQYF
TGTGCCACCAGCAGATCCTTAGGGGGGATCTCCTACGAGCAGTACTTC
>TRBD1|12|TRBJ1-1|.|TRBV7-8
CASSPYAAGQAF
TGTGCCAGCAGCCCCTACGCTGCGGGACAGGCTTTT
>TRBD1|16|TRBJ2-1|.|TRBV5-4
CASSSGGNSWDNEQFF
TGTGCCAGCAGCTCAGGGGGTAATAGTTGGGACAATGAGCAGTTCTTC
>.|16|TRBJ2-2|.|TRBV18
CASSPTLVGYTGELFF
TGTGCCAGCTCACCAACCTTAGTGGGGTACACCGGGGAGCTGTTTTTT
>TRBD1|14|TRBJ2-2|.|TRBV10-3
CAISQGGITGELFF
TGTGCCATATCACAGGGGGGTATCACCGGGGAGCTGTTTTTT
>.|16|TRBJ2-6|.|TRBV15
CATSRAGGAGANVLTF
TGTGCCACCAGCAGAGCCGGCGGGGCTGGGGCCAACGTCCTGACTTTC
>.|13|TRBJ1-1|once|TRBV10-3
CAISAAPGTEAFF
TGTGCCATCAGTGCGGCGCCTGGGACTGAAGCTTTCTTT
>TRBD1|13|TRBJ2-2|.|TRBV9
CASSGQGFGELFF
TGTGCCAGCAGCGGACAGGGGTTCGGGGAGCTGTTTTTT
>.|13|TRBJ1-3|.|TRBV19
CASIDGDPGTIYF
TGTGCCAGTATCGACGGGGATCCGGGCACCATATATTTT
>TRBD2|19|TRBJ2-2|.|TRBV4-2
CASSQDQRRASGRPGELFF
TGTGCCAGCAGCCAAGATCAGAGACGGGCTAGCGGGCGTCCCGGGGAGCTGTTTTTT
>.|14|TRBJ2-2|once|TRBV7-8
CASSRAGYTGELFF
TGTGCCAGCAGCCGAGCGGGCTACACCGGGGAGCTGTTTTTT
>.|15|TRBJ2-5|.|TRBV19
CATKGTDVSQETQYF
TGTGCCACAAAGGGGACGGACGTATCTCAAGAGACCCAGTACTTC
>.|12|TRBJ2-1|.|TRBV6-6
CASSQAGGVEFF
TGTGCCAGCAGTCAGGCCGGGGGAGTTGAATTCTTC
>.|17|TRBJ2-2|.|TRBV4-2
CASSQEVLAFSTGELFF
TGTGCCAGCAGCCAAGAGGTACTAGCCTTTAGCACCGGGGAGCTGTTTTTT
>.|13|TRBJ2-7|.|TRBV7-2
CASTTDGSYEQYF
TGTGCCAGCACAACTGACGGGTCCTACGAGCAGTACTTC
>.|13|TRBJ1-4|.|TRBV5-1
CASSLMAGEKLFF
TGCGCCAGCAGCTTGATGGCGGGGGAAAAACTGTTTTTT
>.|15|TRBJ1-5|once|TRBV19
CASSFRGHPNQPQHF
TGTGCCAGTAGTTTCCGGGGCCACCCCAATCAGCCCCAGCATTTT
>.|15|TRBJ2-2|.|TRBV2
CASSRLLGGTGELFF
TGTGCCAGCAGTAGGTTGCTTGGAGGGACCGGGGAGCTGTTTTTT
>.|14|TRBJ1-5|.|TRBV2
CASTSAESNQPQHF
TGTGCCAGCACCTCGGCCGAATCCAATCAGCCCCAGCATTTT
>.|13|TRBJ1-1|.|TRBV28
CASRQTGRTEAFF
TGTGCCAGCAGGCAAACAGGGAGGACTGAAGCTTTCTTT
>TRBD1|14|TRBJ1-3|.|TRBV25-1
CASSTTGTGNTIYF
TGTGCCAGCAGTACGACAGGGACTGGAAACACCATATATTTT
>TRBD2|16|TRBJ2-3|.|TRBV7-3
CASSLIGGRAPDTQYF
TGTGCCAGCAGCTTAATAGGCGGGAGGGCACCCGATACGCAGTATTTT
>.|13|TRBJ2-1|.|TRBV11-1
CASSLAVVNEQFF
TGTGCCAGCAGCTTAGCGGTAGTTAATGAGCAGTTCTTC
>.|13|TRBJ2-1|.|TRBV5-1
CASSLRLVNEQFF
TGCGCCAGCAGCTTGAGGCTAGTGAATGAGCAGTTCTTC
>TRBD2|16|TRBJ2-5|.|TRBV6-6
CASSSRGSGGGKTQYF
TGTGCCAGCAGTTCCCGGGGTAGCGGGGGAGGGAAGACCCAGTACTTC
>.|11|TRBJ1-2|.|TRBV2
CASTPEGGYTF
TGTGCCAGCACTCCGGAGGGGGGCTACACCTTC
>TRBD1|13|TRBJ1-1|.|TRBV28
CASTSDRFTEAFF
TGTGCCAGCACCTCGGACAGGTTTACTGAAGCTTTCTTT
>TRBD1|15|TRBJ1-2|.|TRBV7-9
CASSSASQGANGYTF
TGTGCCAGCAGCTCCGCCTCTCAGGGGGCAAATGGCTACACCTTC
>.|15|TRBJ1-4|once|TRBV4-3
CASSQNTGRDEKLFF
TGCGCCAGCAGCCAAAACACAGGGAGAGATGAAAAACTGTTTTTT
>.|11|TRBJ1-3|.|TRBV30
CAWGQGNTIYF
TGTGCCTGGGGGCAAGGAAACACCATATATTTT
>.|11|TRBJ1-1|.|TRBV28
CASSLKVEAFF
TGTGCCAGCAGCTTAAAGGTGGAAGCTTTCTTT
>.|14|TRBJ2-5|.|TRBV28
CASKTGGQLETQYF
TGTGCCAGCAAAACCGGGGGCCAGTTAGAGACCCAGTACTTC
>.|14|TRBJ2-5|.|TRBV5-1
CASSLDRSKETQYF
TGCGCCAGCAGCTTGGACAGGTCTAAAGAGACCCAGTACTTC
>TRBD2|16|TRBJ2-3|.|TRBV2
CASSSSGGGSTDTQYF
TGTGCCAGCAGTTCTAGCGGGGGAGGGAGCACAGATACGCAGTATTTT
>.|13|TRBJ1-2|.|TRBV5-4
CASSLTAAYGYTF
TGTGCCAGCAGCTTGACAGCAGCTTATGGCTACACCTTC
>.|11|TRBJ1-3|few|TRBV7-9
CASSFKNTIYF
TGTGCCAGCAGCTTCAAAAACACCATATATTTT
>TRBD1|14|TRBJ1-5|.|TRBV2
CASSDGTGVQPQHF
TGTGCCAGCAGTGATGGGACAGGGGTTCAGCCCCAGCATTTT
>.|14|TRBJ1-5|.|TRBV10-3
CAIGDPDRNQPQHF
TGTGCCATCGGGGACCCGGACCGCAATCAGCCCCAGCATTTT
>.|14|TRBJ2-1|.|TRBV5-1
CASSLRGALDEQFF
TGCGCCAGCAGCTTGCGGGGTGCTTTGGATGAGCAGTTCTTC
>.|14|TRBJ2-3|.|TRBV6-5
CASSYGQITDTQYF
TGTGCCAGCAGTTACGGGCAAATAACAGATACGCAGTATTTT
>TRBD1|14|TRBJ1-2|.|TRBV28
CASSIGGADYGYTF
TGTGCCAGCAGCATAGGGGGCGCGGACTATGGCTACACCTTC
>TRBD2|17|TRBJ2-4|.|TRBV30
CAWSPPGVAGADNIQYF
TGTGCCTGGAGTCCTCCTGGGGTAGCGGGGGCGGATAACATTCAGTACTTC
>TRBD2|14|TRBJ2-7|once|TRBV5-1
CASSSTSGTRAQYF
TGCGCCAGCAGCTCGACTAGCGGGACGCGAGCGCAGTACTTC
>.|13|TRBJ1-1|few|TRBV2
CASTRGEEPRAFF
TGTGCCAGCACACGGGGGGAAGAACCTCGGGCTTTCTTT
>TRBD1|14|TRBJ2-5|.|TRBV7-2
CASSSTGIEETQYF
TGTGCCAGCAGCTCGACAGGGATCGAAGAGACCCAGTACTTC